Sequencing of this T cell receptor (beta chain) was carried out in a study of cytomegalovirus exposure and HLA in healthy donors. Worth noting for this clone: Its antigen is unidentified.

Primers for the PCR totalled 60 Vbeta and 13 Jbeta. Generated by immunoSEQ multiplex PCR, the TCRdb table keeps only in-frame clones and is missing some. The repertoire holds some 160,000 clones, with 73% as singletons. The CDR3 sequence is 15 residues long. V was clipped by 5 bases and J by 5 bases, with 15 bases between them. Germline V gives CDR1 ENHRY, CDR2 SYGVKD. Study-level points and caveats: A link between a missense DCLRE1C variant and TCR beta V- and J-gene trimming emerged from a later analysis.

What was sequenced was PBMCs. This TCR derives from a woman younger than 35 in good health and CMV-seropositive. The V call is TRBV10-3, the J call TRBJ1-4, with D perhaps TRBD1 (6 bases). CDR3 loop: CAISRTDSRNEKLFF. The CDR3 coding sequence is TGTGCCATCAGTCGGACGGACAGCAGGAATGAAAAACTGTTTTTT.